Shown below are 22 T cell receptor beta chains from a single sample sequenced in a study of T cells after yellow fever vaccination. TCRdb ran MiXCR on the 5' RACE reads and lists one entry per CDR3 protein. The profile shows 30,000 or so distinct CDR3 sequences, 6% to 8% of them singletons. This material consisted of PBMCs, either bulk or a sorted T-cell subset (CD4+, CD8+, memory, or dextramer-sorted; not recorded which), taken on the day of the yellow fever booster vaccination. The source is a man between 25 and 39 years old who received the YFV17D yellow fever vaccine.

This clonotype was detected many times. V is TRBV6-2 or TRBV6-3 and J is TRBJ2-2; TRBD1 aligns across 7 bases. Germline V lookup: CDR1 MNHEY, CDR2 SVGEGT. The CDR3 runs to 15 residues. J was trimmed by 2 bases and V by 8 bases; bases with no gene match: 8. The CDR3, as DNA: TGTGCCAGCTTGACAGGGCCGCGTAACACCGGGGAGCTGTTTTTT. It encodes CASLTGPRNTGELFF.

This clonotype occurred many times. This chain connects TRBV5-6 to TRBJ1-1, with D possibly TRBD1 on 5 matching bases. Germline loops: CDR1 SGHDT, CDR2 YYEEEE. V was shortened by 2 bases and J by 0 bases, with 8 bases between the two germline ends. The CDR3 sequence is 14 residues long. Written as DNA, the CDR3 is TGTGCCAGCAGCTTATTACAGGTGAACACTGAAGCTTTCTTT. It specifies CASSLLQVNTEAFF.

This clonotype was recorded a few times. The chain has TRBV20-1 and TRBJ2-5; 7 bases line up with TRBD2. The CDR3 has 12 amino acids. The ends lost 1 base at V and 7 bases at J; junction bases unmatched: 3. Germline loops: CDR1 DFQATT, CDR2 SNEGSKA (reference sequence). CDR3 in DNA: TGCAGTGCTAGAGGGACTAGTGGGACCCAGTACTTC. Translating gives CSARGTSGTQYF.

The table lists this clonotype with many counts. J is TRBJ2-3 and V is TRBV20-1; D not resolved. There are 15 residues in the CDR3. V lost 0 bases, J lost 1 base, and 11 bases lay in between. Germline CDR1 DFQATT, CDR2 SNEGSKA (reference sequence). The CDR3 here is CSARDPGSGTDTQYF. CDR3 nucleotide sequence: TGCAGTGCTAGAGATCCGGGCAGCGGCACAGATACGCAGTATTTT.

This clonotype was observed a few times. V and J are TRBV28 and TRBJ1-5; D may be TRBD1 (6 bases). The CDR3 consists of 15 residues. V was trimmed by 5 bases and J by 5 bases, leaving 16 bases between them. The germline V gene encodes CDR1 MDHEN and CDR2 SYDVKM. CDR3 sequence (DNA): TGTGCCAGCAGTCCCGGTGACAGGTTCCATCAGCCCCAGCATTTT. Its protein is CASSPGDRFHQPQHF. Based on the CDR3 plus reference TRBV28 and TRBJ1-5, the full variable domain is DVKVTQSSRYLVKRTGEKVFLECVQDMDHENMFWYRQDPGLGLRLIYFSYDVKMKEKGDIPEGYSVSREKKERFSLILESASTNQTSMYLCASSPGDRFHQPQHFGDGTRLSIL.

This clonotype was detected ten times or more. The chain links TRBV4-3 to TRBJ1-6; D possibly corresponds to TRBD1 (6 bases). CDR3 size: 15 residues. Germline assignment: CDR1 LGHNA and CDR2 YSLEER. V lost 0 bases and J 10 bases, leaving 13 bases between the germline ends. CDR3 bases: TGCGCCAGCAGCCAAGATGGGGGGCGTTCGTCACCCCTCCACTTT. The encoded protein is CASSQDGGRSSPLHF.

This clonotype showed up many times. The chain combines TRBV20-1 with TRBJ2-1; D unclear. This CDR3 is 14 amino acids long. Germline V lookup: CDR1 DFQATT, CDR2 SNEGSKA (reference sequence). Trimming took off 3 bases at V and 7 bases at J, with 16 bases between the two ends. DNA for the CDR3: TGCAGTGCTAGTTGGCACCAAGTCGGGAATGAGCAGTTCTTC. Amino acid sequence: CSASWHQVGNEQFF.

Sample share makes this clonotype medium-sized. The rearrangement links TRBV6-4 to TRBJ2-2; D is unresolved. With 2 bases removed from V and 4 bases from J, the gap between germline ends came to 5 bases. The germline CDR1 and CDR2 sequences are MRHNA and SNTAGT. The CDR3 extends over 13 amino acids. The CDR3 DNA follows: TGTGCCAGCAGTGACAGGGCCACCGGGGAGCTGTTTTTT. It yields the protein CASSDRATGELFF.

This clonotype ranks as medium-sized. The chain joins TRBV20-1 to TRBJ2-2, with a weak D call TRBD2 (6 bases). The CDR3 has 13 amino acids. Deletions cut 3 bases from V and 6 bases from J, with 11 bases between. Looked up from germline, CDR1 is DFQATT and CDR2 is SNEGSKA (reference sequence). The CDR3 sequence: CSASSREAGELFF. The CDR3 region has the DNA TGCAGTGCTAGTTCCAGGGAGGCCGGGGAGCTGTTTTTT.

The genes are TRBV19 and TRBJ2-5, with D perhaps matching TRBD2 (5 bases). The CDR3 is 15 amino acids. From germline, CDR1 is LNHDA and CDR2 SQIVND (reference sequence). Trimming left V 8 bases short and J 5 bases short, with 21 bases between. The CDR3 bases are TGTGCCAGTCAAAACTCGTGGCTAGCTGGCGAGACCCAGTACTTC. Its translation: CASQNSWLAGETQYF.

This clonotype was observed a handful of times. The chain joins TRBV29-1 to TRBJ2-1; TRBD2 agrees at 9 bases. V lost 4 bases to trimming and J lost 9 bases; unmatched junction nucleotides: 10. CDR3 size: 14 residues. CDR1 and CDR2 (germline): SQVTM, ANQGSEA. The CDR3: CSVGVISGGGEQFF. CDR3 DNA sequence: TGCAGCGTTGGCGTCATTAGCGGGGGAGGTGAGCAGTTCTTC.

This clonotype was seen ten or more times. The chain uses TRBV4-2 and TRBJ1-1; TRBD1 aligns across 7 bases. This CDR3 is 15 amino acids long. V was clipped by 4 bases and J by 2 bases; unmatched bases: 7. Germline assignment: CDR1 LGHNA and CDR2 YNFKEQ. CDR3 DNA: TGTGCCAGCAGCCCCACAGAGGGGGCTAACACTGAAGCTTTCTTT. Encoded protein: CASSPTEGANTEAFF.

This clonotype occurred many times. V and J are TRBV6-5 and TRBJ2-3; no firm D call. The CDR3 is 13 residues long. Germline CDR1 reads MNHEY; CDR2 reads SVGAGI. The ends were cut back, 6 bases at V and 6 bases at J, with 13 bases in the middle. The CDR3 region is CASRIPAGDTQYF. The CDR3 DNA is TGTGCCAGCAGGATACCGGCCGGCGATACGCAGTATTTT.

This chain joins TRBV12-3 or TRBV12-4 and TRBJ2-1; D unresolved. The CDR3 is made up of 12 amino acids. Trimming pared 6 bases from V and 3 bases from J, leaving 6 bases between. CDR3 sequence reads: CASRLDYNEQFF. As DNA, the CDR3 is TGTGCCAGCAGGCTAGACTACAATGAGCAGTTCTTC.

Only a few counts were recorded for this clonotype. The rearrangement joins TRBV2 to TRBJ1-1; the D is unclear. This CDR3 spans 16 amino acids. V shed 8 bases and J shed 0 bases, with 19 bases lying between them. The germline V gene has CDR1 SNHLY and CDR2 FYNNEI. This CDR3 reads CASLPTPGPMNTEAFF. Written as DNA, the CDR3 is TGTGCCAGCCTCCCCACCCCGGGTCCCATGAACACTGAAGCTTTCTTT. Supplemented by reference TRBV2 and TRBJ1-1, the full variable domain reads EPEVTQTPSHQVTQMGQEVILRCVPISNHLYFYWYRQILGQKVEFLVSFYNNEISEKSEIFDDQFSVERPDGSNFTLKIRSTKLEDSAMYFCASLPTPGPMNTEAFFGQGTRLTVV.

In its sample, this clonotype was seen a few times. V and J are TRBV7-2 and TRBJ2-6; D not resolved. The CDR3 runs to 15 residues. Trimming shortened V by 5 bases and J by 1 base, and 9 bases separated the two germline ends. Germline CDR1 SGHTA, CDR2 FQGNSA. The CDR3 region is CASSHRASGANVLTF. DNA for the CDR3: TGTGCCAGCAGCCACCGGGCGTCTGGGGCCAACGTCCTGACTTTC.

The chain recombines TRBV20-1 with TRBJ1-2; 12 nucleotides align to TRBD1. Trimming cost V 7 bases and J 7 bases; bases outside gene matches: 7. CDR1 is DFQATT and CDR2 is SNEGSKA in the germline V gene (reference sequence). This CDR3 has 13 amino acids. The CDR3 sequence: CSGVGTGGTGYTF. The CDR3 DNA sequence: TGCAGTGGCGTTGGGACAGGGGGCACTGGCTACACCTTC.

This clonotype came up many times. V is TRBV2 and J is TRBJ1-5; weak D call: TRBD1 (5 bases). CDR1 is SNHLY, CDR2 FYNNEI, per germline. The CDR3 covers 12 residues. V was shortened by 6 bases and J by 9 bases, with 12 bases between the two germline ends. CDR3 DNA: TGTGCCAGCAGATCAGGGATAGGGCCCCAGCATTTT. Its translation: CASRSGIGPQHF.

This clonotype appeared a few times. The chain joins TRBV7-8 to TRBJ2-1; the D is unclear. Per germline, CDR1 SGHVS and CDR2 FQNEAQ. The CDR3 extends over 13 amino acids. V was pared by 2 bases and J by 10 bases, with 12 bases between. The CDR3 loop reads CASSLLGWREQFF. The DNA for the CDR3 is TGTGCCAGCAGCTTATTAGGTTGGCGGGAGCAGTTCTTC.

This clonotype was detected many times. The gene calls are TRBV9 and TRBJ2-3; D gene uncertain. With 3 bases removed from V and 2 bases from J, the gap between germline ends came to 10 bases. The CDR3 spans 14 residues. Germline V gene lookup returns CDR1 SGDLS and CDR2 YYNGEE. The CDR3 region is CASSARPNTDTQYF. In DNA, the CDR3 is TGTGCCAGCAGCGCTCGACCGAACACAGATACGCAGTATTTT. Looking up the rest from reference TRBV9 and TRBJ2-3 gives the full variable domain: DSGVTQTPKHLITATGQRVTLRCSPRSGDLSVYWYQQSLDQGLQFLIQYYNGEERAKGNILERFSAQQFPDLHSELNLSSLELGDSALYFCASSARPNTDTQYFGPGTRLTVL.

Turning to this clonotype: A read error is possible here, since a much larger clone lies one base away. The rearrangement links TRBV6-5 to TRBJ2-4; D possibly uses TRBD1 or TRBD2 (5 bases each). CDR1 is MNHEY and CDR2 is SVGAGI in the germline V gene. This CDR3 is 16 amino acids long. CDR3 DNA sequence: TGTGTCAGCAGTTACTCGATCGAGGGACCCAAAAACATTCAGTACTTC. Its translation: CVSSYSIEGPKNIQYF.

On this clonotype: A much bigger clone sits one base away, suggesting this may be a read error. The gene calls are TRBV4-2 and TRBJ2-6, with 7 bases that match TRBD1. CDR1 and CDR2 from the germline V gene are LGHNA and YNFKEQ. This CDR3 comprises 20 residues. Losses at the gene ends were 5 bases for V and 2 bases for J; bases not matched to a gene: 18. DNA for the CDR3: TGTGCCAGCAGCAACCGTCCGGGACAGAGGGCTCTAGCTGGGGCCAACGTCCTGACTTTC. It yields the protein CASSNRPGQRALAGANVLTF.